A selection of T cell receptor beta chains follows, all from one sample in a study of beta chain features in type 1 diabetes. Sequencing was performed with immunoSEQ multiplex PCR; in TCRdb, only in-frame clones are kept and a portion is missing. The sample holds 130,000 or so clones, 9.7% seen once. The source material was central memory CD4+ T cells from blood. The receptors were sampled from a woman aged 40 to 50 in good health. Each CDR3 is given with its conserved first and last residue. A D gene is named only where the DNA matches it firmly. The listing skips clone size in some rows; elsewhere it reads once, few, many or a size class.

d_call j_call clone_size v_call cdr3_nt cdr3_aa
TRBD1 TRBJ1-2 few TRBV7-9 TGTGCCAGCAGCTTCCGGGACAGAGAGGACCGGGGCTACACCTTC CASSFRDREDRGYTF
NA TRBJ1-2 NA TRBV18 TGTGCCAGCTATCACAGCGGACTTGGGGGCTACACCTTC CASYHSGLGGYTF
NA TRBJ1-3 NA TRBV5-1 TGCGCCAGCAGCCCCCGTTTGAGGACTGGTGGAAACACCATATATTTT CASSPRLRTGGNTIYF
NA TRBJ2-1 NA TRBV7-2 TGTGCCAGCAGCTTGGGGCACTCCAATGAGCAGTTCTTC CASSLGHSNEQFF
TRBD2 TRBJ2-3 few TRBV2 TGTGCCAGCAGTGGGACTAGCGGGGGGTCTACAGATACGCAGTATTTT CASSGTSGGSTDTQYF
TRBD1 TRBJ1-1 few TRBV18 TGTGCCAGCTATGTGGGACAGAGGAACACTGAAGCTTTCTTT CASYVGQRNTEAFF
NA TRBJ1-2 NA TRBV2 TGTGCCAGCAGTGATTCGAGGGCTAACTATGGCTACACCTTC CASSDSRANYGYTF
NA TRBJ1-6 NA TRBV27 TGTGCCAGCAGTACGGGACTTGGGGTTGTTAATTCACCCCTCCACTTT CASSTGLGVVNSPLHF
TRBD1 TRBJ2-7 NA TRBV5-6 TGTGCCAGCAGCCGGGACAGGAGGAACGAGCAGTACTTC CASSRDRRNEQYF
NA TRBJ1-5 NA TRBV5-4 TGTGCCAGCAGCTTCGGTGGCGGGGAGCCCCAGCATTTT CASSFGGGEPQHF
NA TRBJ1-1 few TRBV6-1 TGTGCCAGCAGTGAAGCGGGGGGGACTGAAGCTTTCTTT CASSEAGGTEAFF
NA TRBJ1-2 few TRBV6-6 TGTGCCAGCAGACCAACAAGTAACTATGGCTACACCTTC CASRPTSNYGYTF
NA TRBJ2-7 few TRBV2 TGTGCCAGCCTCCAGGGCCACGAGCAGTACTTC CASLQGHEQYF
NA TRBJ2-7 NA TRBV4-3 TGCGCCAGCAGCTTTAACACCGACCAAGGGGTGCAGTACTTC CASSFNTDQGVQYF
NA TRBJ2-3 NA TRBV5-1 TGCGCCAGCAGCTTGGGGACAGCGAATACGCAGTATTTT CASSLGTANTQYF
NA TRBJ2-6 once TRBV5-1 TGCGCCAGCCACATCGACTCTGGGGCCAACGTCCTGACTTTC CASHIDSGANVLTF
NA TRBJ2-7 NA TRBV20-1 TGCAGTGCCAAGCAGGGGAACGAGCAGTACTTC CSAKQGNEQYF